This TCR beta chain comes out of a study of T cells after yellow fever vaccination. The V gene lost 5 bases and the J gene lost 9 bases, with 17 bases spanning the gap. The CDR3 has 14 residues. Germline values: CDR1 SEHNR, CDR2 FQNEAQ (reference sequence). TCRdb re-derived calls from the 5' RACE reads in MiXCR, one entry per CDR3 protein. The profile shows about 580,000 distinct CDR3 sequences, roughly a sixth of them singletons. The V and J genes are TRBV7-9 and TRBJ2-1; D is uncertain. The sequence came from a man between 18 and 35 years old who received the YFV17D yellow fever vaccine. The source material was PBMCs, sampled roughly 5 days after the first yellow fever vaccination. The CDR3 nucleotides are TGTGCCAGCAGCCAGACAAAAATCCTTGCTGAGCAGTTCTTC. Its protein product is CASSQTKILAEQFF.